The rows below give T cell receptor beta chains drawn from one sample of a study of blood T cell repertoires in COVID-19. Method: immunoSEQ multiplex PCR; TCRdb's copy keeps in-frame clones and lacks some. The sample has under 300,000 clones; over 80% are singletons. Sequenced: PBMCs or T cells enriched from blood (not recorded which). Receptors originate from a human donor in a cohort exposed to, infected with or recovered from COVID-19 (not recorded which). The donor label of this sample is uncertain. CDR3s include the opening cysteine and the closing phenylalanine or tryptophan. Each record gives: D gene, CDR3 length, V gene, clone size, J gene, CDR3 protein, CDR3 DNA. The D gene is left open where the match is weak. Clone size is stated in some rows and not others, as once, few, many or a class when expanded.

-	13	TRBV18	-	TRBJ2-3	CASSPTFTDTQYF	TGTGCCAGCTCACCCACATTCACAGATACGCAGTATTTT
TRBD1	14	TRBV4-1	-	TRBJ1-1	CASSPDRGFTEAFF	TGCGCCAGCAGCCCGGACAGGGGGTTCACTGAAGCTTTCTTT
-	17	TRBV7-9	once	TRBJ2-7	CASSSPVRARSSYEQYF	TGTGCCAGCAGCTCGCCAGTGAGGGCAAGGAGCTCCTACGAGCAGTACTTC
-	13	TRBV3-1/TRBV3-2	-	TRBJ2-1	CASSADFYNEQFF	TGTGCCAGCAGCGCAGACTTCTACAATGAGCAGTTCTTC
-	13	TRBV24-1	-	TRBJ1-6	CATTQQGESPLHF	TGTGCCACCACCCAACAGGGAGAATCACCCCTCCACTTT
TRBD1	15	TRBV14	-	TRBJ1-1	CASSPHRGLNTEAFF	TGTGCCAGCAGCCCCCACAGGGGGTTGAACACTGAAGCTTTCTTT
-	13	TRBV5-1	-	TRBJ2-7	CASGAWSTYEQYF	TGCGCCAGTGGGGCGTGGAGCACCTACGAGCAGTACTTC
-	15	TRBV3-1/TRBV3-2	-	TRBJ2-7	CASSQVDRNPYEQYF	TGTGCCAGCAGCCAAGTTGACAGGAACCCGTACGAGCAGTACTTC
-	13	TRBV19	-	TRBJ2-3	CASSMSLPDTQYF	TGTGCCAGTAGTATGAGTTTACCAGATACGCAGTATTTT
-	16	TRBV13	-	TRBJ1-3	CASSLGASSSGNTIYF	TGTGCCAGCAGCTTAGGAGCTTCAAGCTCTGGAAACACCATATATTTT
-	13	TRBV11-2	-	TRBJ1-4	CASSLESNEKLFF	TGTGCCAGCAGCTTAGAGAGTAATGAAAAACTGTTTTTT
TRBD1	15	TRBV7-3	-	TRBJ2-1	CASSSTGGRYNEQFF	TGTGCCAGCAGTTCAACAGGGGGCAGGTACAATGAGCAGTTCTTC
TRBD1	16	TRBV9	-	TRBJ1-3	CASSLGDRNSGNTIYF	TGTGCCAGCAGCCTGGGGGACAGGAACTCTGGAAACACCATATATTTT
-	13	TRBV24-1	-	TRBJ2-1	CATSDPYYNEQFF	TGTGCCACCAGTGACCCTTATTACAATGAGCAGTTCTTC
TRBD2	15	TRBV2	once	TRBJ2-5	CASGSGTRGQETQYF	TGTGCCAGCGGCTCCGGGACTAGGGGGCAAGAGACCCAGTACTTC
TRBD2	15	TRBV5-8	-	TRBJ2-7	CASSVGGSRHYEQYF	TGTGCCAGCAGCGTGGGCGGGAGTCGGCACTACGAGCAGTACTTC
-	12	TRBV5-6	once	TRBJ1-2	CASSFGLDGYTF	TGTGCCAGCAGCTTCGGACTGGATGGCTACACCTTC
TRBD2	16	TRBV12-5	-	TRBJ2-1	CASGLVLAGGLNEQFF	TGTGCTAGTGGTTTGGTACTAGCGGGGGGGCTCAATGAGCAGTTCTTC
-	12	TRBV29-1	few	TRBJ1-1	CSVEGGNTEAFF	TGCAGCGTTGAAGGAGGGAACACTGAAGCTTTCTTT
-	15	TRBV5-6	-	TRBJ1-6	CASTTGWRGGSPLHF	TGTGCCAGCACCACAGGGTGGAGAGGCGGGTCACCCCTCCACTTT
-	13	TRBV6-1	-	TRBJ1-1	CASSERRRGEAFF	TGTGCCAGCAGTGAACGCCGTAGGGGTGAAGCTTTCTTT
-	14	TRBV6-2/TRBV6-3	-	TRBJ1-1	CASSYGGMSTEAFF	TGTGCCAGCAGTTACGGAGGGATGAGCACTGAAGCTTTCTTT
-	14	TRBV5-4	-	TRBJ1-2	CASSLDSLNYGYTF	TGTGCCAGCAGCTTGGACAGCCTAAACTATGGCTACACCTTC
-	12	TRBV29-1	-	TRBJ1-1	CSAGQRDTEAFF	TGCAGCGCCGGTCAGAGGGACACTGAAGCTTTCTTT
-	15	TRBV10-3	-	TRBJ2-3	CAISENIQGTDTQYF	TGTGCCATCAGTGAGAATATCCAGGGCACAGATACGCAGTATTTT
TRBD2	14	TRBV15	-	TRBJ2-7	CATSRLAGDHEQYF	TGTGCCACCAGCAGACTAGCGGGGGACCACGAGCAGTACTTC
-	15	TRBV2	-	TRBJ2-1	CASGAGVPLYNEQFF	TGTGCCAGCGGGGCTGGAGTCCCCCTTTACAATGAGCAGTTCTTC
TRBD1	15	TRBV27	-	TRBJ1-5	CASSPRGARRQPQHF	TGTGCCAGCAGTCCCAGGGGGGCGCGTCGTCAGCCCCAGCATTTT
TRBD1	14	TRBV19	-	TRBJ1-4	CASSIGTGKEKLFF	TGTGCCAGTAGTATTGGGACAGGGAAAGAAAAACTGTTTTTT
TRBD1	14	TRBV6-4	few	TRBJ1-4	CASSPGQGNEKLFF	TGTGCCAGCAGTCCAGGACAGGGTAATGAAAAACTGTTTTTT
TRBD1	17	TRBV5-1	-	TRBJ1-3	CASSYRTGQYSGNTIYF	TGCGCCAGCAGTTACAGGACAGGACAATACTCTGGAAACACCATATATTTT
-	14	TRBV13	-	TRBJ1-2	CASSAGRGGAGYTF	TGTGCCAGCAGCGCAGGGCGCGGGGGTGCTGGCTACACCTTC
TRBD1	15	TRBV24-1	-	TRBJ1-2	CATRFRTGGIRGYTF	TGTGCCACCAGATTTAGGACAGGGGGGATTCGGGGCTACACCTTC
-	17	TRBV5-1	-	TRBJ1-5	CASSLTKGRESNQPQHF	TGCGCCAGCAGCTTGACTAAGGGGAGGGAAAGCAATCAGCCCCAGCATTTT
TRBD1	14	TRBV2	-	TRBJ1-2	CASSEYDRVYGYTF	TGTGCCAGCAGTGAATATGACAGGGTTTATGGCTACACCTTC
-	15	TRBV19	once	TRBJ1-5	CASSHLNRVNQPQHF	TGTGCCAGTAGTCACCTAAACAGGGTAAATCAGCCCCAGCATTTT
TRBD1	16	TRBV18	-	TRBJ2-5	CASSLQTGGGQKTQYF	TGTGCCAGCTCACTGCAGACAGGGGGGGGCCAAAAGACCCAGTACTTC
-	17	TRBV5-5	-	TRBJ1-1	CASSRYSLAVMNTEAFF	TGTGCCAGCAGCCGATATTCCTTGGCCGTGATGAACACTGAAGCTTTCTTT
-	13	TRBV7-3	-	TRBJ2-3	CASSFTGTDTQYF	TGTGCCAGCAGCTTTACGGGCACAGATACGCAGTATTTT
TRBD1	17	TRBV5-1	-	TRBJ2-7	CASSPLDRGRMDYEQYF	TGCGCCAGCAGCCCCTTGGACAGGGGAAGGATGGACTACGAGCAGTACTTC
-	12	TRBV19	-	TRBJ1-2	CASSQGLVGYTF	TGTGCCAGTAGTCAGGGATTAGTCGGCTACACCTTC
-	16	TRBV19	once	TRBJ1-2	CASSTTTRGYGSGYTF	TGTGCCAGTAGTACCACCACCAGGGGCTATGGCTCTGGATACACCTTC
-	15	TRBV5-1	once	TRBJ2-7	CASSLGPRSPYEQYF	TGCGCCAGCAGCTTGGGGCCCCGAAGTCCCTACGAGCAGTACTTC
TRBD1	13	TRBV9	-	TRBJ1-1	CASSPRGFTEAFF	TGTGCCAGCAGCCCCAGGGGGTTCACTGAAGCTTTCTTT
-	15	TRBV28	-	TRBJ1-5	CASGTAPRSNQPQHF	TGTGCCAGCGGTACGGCTCCGAGGAGCAATCAGCCCCAGCATTTT
TRBD1	14	TRBV4-1	few	TRBJ1-1	CASSQVAGGTEAFF	TGCGCCAGCAGCCAAGTGGCAGGGGGCACTGAAGCTTTCTTT
-	12	TRBV9	-	TRBJ1-3	CASSDYRDTIYF	TGTGCCAGCAGCGATTACAGGGACACCATATATTTT
TRBD1	15	TRBV7-2	-	TRBJ1-3	CASSRGTGNGNTIYF	TGTGCCAGCAGCCGTGGGACAGGGAATGGAAACACCATATATTTT
TRBD1	14	TRBV24-1	-	TRBJ1-1	CATSELGQGAGAFF	TGTGCCACCAGTGAGTTGGGACAGGGGGCAGGGGCTTTCTTT
-	16	TRBV19	-	TRBJ2-1	CASSIERLGPQNEQFF	TGTGCCAGTAGTATAGAACGACTAGGGCCACAGAATGAGCAGTTCTTC
-	16	TRBV18	-	TRBJ2-3	CASSPPRTGMTDTQYF	TGTGCCAGCTCACCACCTAGAACAGGGATGACAGATACGCAGTATTTT
TRBD2	18	TRBV9	-	TRBJ2-3	CASSVNPSAGGPTDTQYF	TGTGCCAGCAGCGTGAACCCGTCAGCGGGGGGGCCCACAGATACGCAGTATTTT
-	15	TRBV28	once	TRBJ2-3	CASSETLRDIDTQYF	TGTGCCAGCAGTGAGACACTCCGGGACATAGATACGCAGTATTTT
-	18	TRBV7-9	-	TRBJ2-7	CASSSSSQGEATSYEQYF	TGTGCCAGCAGCTCATCGAGTCAGGGTGAAGCTACCTCCTACGAGCAGTACTTC
TRBD2	13	TRBV5-4	-	TRBJ2-3	CASSSASGGPQYF	TGTGCCAGCAGCTCCGCTAGCGGGGGCCCTCAGTATTTT
TRBD1	14	TRBV5-8	once	TRBJ1-2	CASTTGGDYYGYTF	TGTGCCAGCACAACAGGGGGCGATTACTATGGCTACACCTTC
TRBD2	15	TRBV12-5	-	TRBJ2-1	CASAPRLAAANEQFF	TGTGCTAGTGCCCCCCGACTAGCGGCGGCCAATGAGCAGTTCTTC